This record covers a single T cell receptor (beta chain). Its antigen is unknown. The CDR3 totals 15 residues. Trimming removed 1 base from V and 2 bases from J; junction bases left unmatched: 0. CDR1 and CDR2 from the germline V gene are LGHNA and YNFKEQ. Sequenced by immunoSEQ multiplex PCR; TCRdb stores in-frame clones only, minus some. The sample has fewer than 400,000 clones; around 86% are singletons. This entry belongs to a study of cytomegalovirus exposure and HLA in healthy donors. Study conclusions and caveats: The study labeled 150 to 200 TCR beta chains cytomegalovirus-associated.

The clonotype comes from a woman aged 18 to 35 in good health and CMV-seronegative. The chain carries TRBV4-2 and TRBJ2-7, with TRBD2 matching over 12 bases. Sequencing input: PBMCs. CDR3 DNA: TGTGCCAGCAGCCAAGGACTAGCGGGAGCCTACGAGCAGTACTTC. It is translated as CASSQGLAGAYEQYF.